The 31 T cell receptor beta chains presented below share a single source sample, sequenced in a study of CD8 T cells in Susac syndrome. Random hexamers were used to reverse transcribe the RNA input (roughly 0.5 to 1 ug). MiXCR was run by TCRdb on the immunoSEQ multiplex PCR reads, yielding one entry per CDR3 protein. The sample consists of approximately 150,000 distinct CDR3 sequences, approximately 95% of them appearing once. The sequenced sample was CD4+ T cells from PBMCs. The source of these receptors is a human donor with multiple sclerosis.

The genes are TRBV4-1 and TRBJ2-7, with D possibly matching TRBD1 (6 bases). The CDR3 runs to 14 residues. The ends were cut back, 3 bases at V and 2 bases at J, with 11 bases in the middle. Germline loops: CDR1 MGHRA, CDR2 YSYEKL. Written as DNA, the CDR3 is TGCGCCAGCAGCCAGAGCAGGGGACCCTACGAGCAGTACTTC. Translation gives CASSQSRGPYEQYF.

This clonotype was seen more than once but under ten times. In nucleotides, the CDR3 is TGTGCCAGCAGTTTTAGGGCTACCGGGGAGCTGTTTTTT. Encoded protein: CASSFRATGELFF. This chain connects TRBV12-3 or TRBV12-4 to TRBJ2-2; unclear D gene. CDR3 length: 13 residues. V was shortened by 3 bases and J by 5 bases, with 7 bases between the two germline ends.

The chain uses TRBV29-1 and TRBJ2-3; 10 bases are a match to TRBD2. J lost 6 bases, V lost 7 bases, and 4 bases had no gene match. Germline V gene data show CDR1 as SQVTM and CDR2 as ANQGSEA. There are 12 residues in the CDR3. The CDR3 reads CSGISGGDTQYF. The CDR3 bases are TGCAGCGGGATTAGCGGGGGGGATACGCAGTATTTT.

The gene calls are TRBV24-1 and TRBJ2-2; 9 positions agree with TRBD2. CDR1 and CDR2 from the germline V gene are KGHDR and SFDVKD. J gave up 2 bases and V 3 bases, and 9 bases lay outside the gene matches. The CDR3 spans 18 residues. In nucleotides, the CDR3 is TGTGCCACCAGTGATCCTAAACGCCTAGCGGGAAACACCGGGGAGCTGTTTTTT. This gives the protein CATSDPKRLAGNTGELFF.

V is TRBV20-1 and J is TRBJ1-5, with D possibly matching TRBD1 (6 bases). V dropped 5 bases and J dropped 7 bases, with 15 bases sitting between them. CDR3 size: 13 residues. The V gene's germline CDR1 is DFQATT and CDR2 SNEGSKA (reference sequence). CDR3 protein: CSAVLGGIQPQHF. The CDR3 bases are TGCAGTGCTGTATTAGGGGGGATCCAGCCCCAGCATTTT.

CDR3 coding DNA: TGCAGTGCTAGCTTCAGGGGATTGAACACAGATACGCAGTATTTT. Translated: CSASFRGLNTDTQYF. The chain has TRBV20-1 and TRBJ2-3, with a tentative D call TRBD1 (6 bases). Germline V gene data show CDR1 as DFQATT and CDR2 as SNEGSKA (reference sequence). This CDR3 contains 15 residues. The ends were cut back, 3 bases at V and 2 bases at J, with 15 bases in the middle.

This chain uses TRBV30 with TRBJ1-2; D is undetermined. The germline CDR1 and CDR2 sequences are GTSNPN and SVGIG (reference sequence). V shed 4 bases and J shed 8 bases, with 14 bases lying between them. This CDR3 region has 12 residues. The CDR3, as DNA: TGTGCCTGGAACCCGGGATTACGCGGCTACACCTTC. Its protein product is CAWNPGLRGYTF.

The rearrangement joins TRBV7-9 to TRBJ2-7, with 9 bases that match TRBD1. The CDR3 contains 13 residues. With 7 bases clipped from V and 6 bases from J, the junction kept 7 bases outside the gene matches. CDR1 is SEHNR and CDR2 is FQNEAQ in the germline V gene (reference sequence). The CDR3 sequence is CASKLPGQGEQYF. CDR3 nucleotide sequence: TGTGCCAGCAAACTACCGGGACAGGGCGAGCAGTACTTC.

The V call is TRBV20-1, the J call TRBJ1-5, with D possibly being TRBD1 (5 bases). Germline CDR1 is DFQATT and CDR2 is SNEGSKA (reference sequence). The CDR3 extends over 12 amino acids. The V end lost 0 bases, the J end lost 7 bases, and 7 bases lay between the germline ends. The CDR3 nucleotides read TGCAGTGCTAGAGAGGGGGACCAGCCCCAGCATTTT. Protein: CSAREGDQPQHF.

The gene calls are TRBV29-1 and TRBJ1-1, with 7 bases aligning to TRBD1. V lost 7 bases and J lost 5; bases outside the gene matches: 13. Germline CDR1 reads SQVTM; CDR2 reads ANQGSEA. The CDR3 length is 14 residues. Here the CDR3 DNA reads TGCAGCGGTACAAGCCTAGGGGGCTTTACTGAAGCTTTCTTT. This codes for CSGTSLGGFTEAFF.

The chain's CDR3 is CASSRALTGVSGNTIYF. CDR3 bases: TGCGCCAGCAGCCGAGCATTGACAGGCGTCTCTGGAAACACCATATATTTT. This chain connects TRBV4-1 to TRBJ1-3, with D maybe TRBD1 (6 bases). Between the trimmed V and J ends, which lost 4 bases and 0 bases, there was a span of 16 bases. The germline V gene encodes CDR1 MGHRA and CDR2 YSYEKL. The CDR3 contains 17 residues.

V and J are TRBV29-1 and TRBJ1-2, with D unresolved. Trimming took off 3 bases at V and 6 bases at J, with 8 bases between the two ends. CDR1 is SQVTM and CDR2 is ANQGSEA in the germline V gene. This CDR3 has 11 residues. CDR3 nucleotide sequence: TGCAGCGTTGAGAAGCACGATGGCTACACCTTC. It is translated as CSVEKHDGYTF.

The chain carries TRBV11-2 and TRBJ2-6; 9 bases are shared with TRBD1. CDR3 length equals 18 residues. V lost 5 bases and J lost 4; bases outside the gene matches: 12. Per germline, CDR1 SGHAT and CDR2 FQNNGV. The CDR3 DNA reads TGTGCCAGCAGCCCCGATCGGGACAGGGTGGCAGGGGCCAACGTCCTGACTTTC. Translation gives CASSPDRDRVAGANVLTF.

V and J are TRBV20-1 and TRBJ2-7; D is perhaps TRBD1 (5 bases). V lost 2 bases and J 3 bases, leaving 8 bases between the germline ends. Per germline, CDR1 DFQATT and CDR2 SNEGSKA (reference sequence). This CDR3 has 12 amino acids. The chain's CDR3 is CSARSDNYEQYF. As DNA, the CDR3 is TGCAGTGCTAGATCGGACAACTACGAGCAGTACTTC.

The V call is TRBV5-4, the J call TRBJ2-7; 13 positions agree with TRBD2. The CDR3 has 18 amino acids. Germline-derived CDR1 and CDR2 are SGHNT and YYREEE (reference sequence). V dropped 2 bases and J dropped 4; count of bases not matched to a gene: 12. The DNA of the CDR3 is TGTGCCAGCAGCTTTGGCCCGGGACTAGCGGGGATAAATTACGAGCAGTACTTC. Translating it yields CASSFGPGLAGINYEQYF. Drawing the rest from reference TRBV5-4 and TRBJ2-7, the complete variable domain is ETGVTQSPTHLIKTRGQQVTLRCSSQSGHNTVSWYQQALGQGPQFIFQYYREEENGRGNFPPRFSGLQFPNYSSELNVNALELDDSALYLCASSFGPGLAGINYEQYFGPGTRLTVT.

This chain uses TRBV12-3 or TRBV12-4 with TRBJ1-5, with TRBD1 as a possible D gene (6 bases). The germline V and J ends were trimmed by 0 bases and 4 bases, with 10 bases remaining between them. The CDR3 has 15 residues. The CDR3, as DNA: TGTGCCAGCAGTTTAGCGCAGGGGAGGAATCAGCCCCAGCATTTT. This codes for CASSLAQGRNQPQHF.

The V and J genes are TRBV6-6 and TRBJ2-5; 11 bases match TRBD1. Germline V gene data show CDR1 as MNHNY and CDR2 as SVGAGI (reference sequence). The CDR3 extends over 15 amino acids. V was clipped by 0 bases and J by 5 bases; unmatched bases: 2. DNA of the CDR3: TGTGCCAGCAGTTACTCAGGACAGGGGGCGGAGACCCAGTACTTC. Residues: CASSYSGQGAETQYF.

The V and J genes are TRBV29-1 and TRBJ1-4, with D unresolved. CDR1 and CDR2 from the germline V gene are SQVTM and ANQGSEA. Trimming left V 2 bases short and J 5 bases short, with 9 bases between. CDR3 size: 13 residues. Here the CDR3 DNA reads TGCAGCGTTGAACTTGGTGGGAATGAAAAACTGTTTTTT. Protein: CSVELGGNEKLFF.

This chain uses TRBV30 with TRBJ1-2; tentatively, D is TRBD1 (5 bases). The V end lost 5 bases, the J end lost 8 bases, and 18 bases lay between the germline ends. Germline CDR1 GTSNPN, CDR2 SVGIG (reference sequence). The CDR3 has 13 residues. The CDR3 DNA is TGTGCCTGGTCCCCGGGGGACCTAAGGGGCTACACCTTC. Amino acid sequence: CAWSPGDLRGYTF.

The chain joins TRBV28 to TRBJ2-7; D is perhaps TRBD1 (5 bases). V was pared by 5 bases and J by 5 bases, with 10 bases between. This CDR3 region has 12 residues. Germline V gives CDR1 MDHEN, CDR2 SYDVKM. In nucleotides, the CDR3 is TGTGCCAGCAGTCTCGGCAGGGACGAGCAGTACTTC. Its protein is CASSLGRDEQYF. Using reference TRBV28 and TRBJ2-7 for the parts outside the CDR3, the full variable domain is DVKVTQSSRYLVKRTGEKVFLECVQDMDHENMFWYRQDPGLGLRLIYFSYDVKMKEKGDIPEGYSVSREKKERFSLILESASTNQTSMYLCASSLGRDEQYFGPGTRLTVT.

The chain employs TRBV7-6 and TRBJ2-5, with 7 bases lining up with TRBD2. The V gene's germline CDR1 is SGHVS and CDR2 FNYEAQ. The CDR3 runs to 15 residues. The junction had 6 bases not matched to a gene; V was cut back by 1 base and J by 4 bases. CDR3 nucleotide sequence: TGTGCCAGCAGCTTAGGCGGGAGTAGGGCAGAGACCCAGTACTTC. Protein: CASSLGGSRAETQYF.

The gene calls are TRBV20-1 and TRBJ2-7, with TRBD1 identical over 9 bases. This CDR3 is built from 13 residues. After removal of 5 bases from V and 6 bases from J, the junction contained 8 bases not matched to a gene. The germline V gene has CDR1 DFQATT and CDR2 SNEGSKA (reference sequence). CDR3: CSAPRQGEAEQYF. Here the CDR3 DNA reads TGCAGTGCTCCGCGACAGGGGGAAGCCGAGCAGTACTTC.

This chain links TRBV6-2 or TRBV6-3 with TRBJ1-1, with D possibly being TRBD1 (5 bases). The CDR3 has 14 residues. V lost 6 bases and J lost 0, with 11 bases in between. In germline, CDR1 is MNHEY, CDR2 SVGEGT. The CDR3 DNA follows: TGTGCCAGCAGGCGGGCAGGGATGAACACTGAAGCTTTCTTT. Its translation: CASRRAGMNTEAFF.

The rearrangement uses TRBV5-1 and TRBJ2-6; no clear D gene. V gave up 2 bases and J gave up 0 bases, with 9 bases separating them. The CDR3 consists of 16 residues. From germline, CDR1 is SGHRS and CDR2 YFSETQ. The CDR3 region has the DNA TGCGCCAGCAGCTTAGGCCGCTACTCTGGGGCCAACGTCCTGACTTTC. It codes for CASSLGRYSGANVLTF.

This rearrangement joins TRBV30 to TRBJ1-1; D call uncertain. Trimming cost V 0 bases and J 8 bases, with 7 bases left between them. The CDR3 consists of 11 residues. The germline gives CDR1 GTSNPN, CDR2 SVGIG (reference sequence). The CDR3 coding sequence is TGTGCCTGGAGTGTACAAAGGGAAGCTTTCTTT. Translating gives CAWSVQREAFF.

The chain uses TRBV29-1 and TRBJ2-3; 10 bases align to TRBD2. Germline V CDR1 and CDR2: SQVTM, ANQGSEA. V shed 3 bases and J 3 bases; nucleotides not matched to a gene: 6. This CDR3 is 15 amino acids long. The DNA of the CDR3 is TGCAGCGTTGACGGAGCGGGAGGGCCAACAGATACGCAGTATTTT. Its translation is CSVDGAGGPTDTQYF.

The CDR3 DNA reads TGTGCCAGCAGCCAGACAGGGATGAACACTGAAGCTTTCTTT. It encodes CASSQTGMNTEAFF. V gene TRBV3-1 combines with J gene TRBJ1-1, with 7 bases lining up with TRBD1. Germline CDR1 reads LGHDT; CDR2 reads YNNKEL (reference sequence). The CDR3 totals 14 residues. J gave up 0 bases and V 3 bases, and 1 base lay outside the gene matches.

The CDR3 sequence: CASSQDGPGLAEGGELFF. CDR3 in DNA: TGTGCCAGCAGCCAAGATGGCCCCGGACTAGCGGAAGGCGGGGAGCTGTTTTTT. The chain uses TRBV3-1 and TRBJ2-2; 10 nucleotides agree with TRBD2. Per germline, CDR1 LGHDT and CDR2 YNNKEL (reference sequence). Trimming cost V 0 bases and J 7 bases; bases outside gene matches: 11. This CDR3 comprises 18 residues.

V and J are TRBV3-1 and TRBJ1-3, with a possible D match to TRBD1 (6 bases). This CDR3 contains 15 residues. V lost 3 bases to trimming and J lost 1 base, with 10 bases between them. Germline CDR1 and CDR2: LGHDT and YNNKEL (reference sequence). CDR3 sequence reads: CASSQGDISGNTIYF. The CDR3 DNA follows: TGTGCCAGCAGCCAGGGGGACATATCTGGAAACACCATATATTTT.

The chain employs TRBV30 and TRBJ1-2; D is undetermined. The germline V gene has CDR1 GTSNPN and CDR2 SVGIG (reference sequence). The CDR3 has 15 amino acids. V lost 0 bases to trimming and J lost 0 bases, with 11 bases between them. The CDR3 sequence is CAWSVQVWTNYGYTF. CDR3 nucleotide sequence: TGTGCCTGGAGTGTGCAGGTGTGGACTAACTATGGCTACACCTTC.

This chain joins TRBV11-1 and TRBJ2-7, with 7 bases that match TRBD1. V was pared by 9 bases and J by 3 bases, with 11 bases of the junction left unmatched. CDR3 length: 14 amino acids. In germline, CDR1 is SGHAT, CDR2 FQDESV (reference sequence). The DNA of the CDR3 is TGTGCCAGTAAGCAGGGGGACACCCACTACGAGCAGTACTTC. It translates to CASKQGDTHYEQYF.